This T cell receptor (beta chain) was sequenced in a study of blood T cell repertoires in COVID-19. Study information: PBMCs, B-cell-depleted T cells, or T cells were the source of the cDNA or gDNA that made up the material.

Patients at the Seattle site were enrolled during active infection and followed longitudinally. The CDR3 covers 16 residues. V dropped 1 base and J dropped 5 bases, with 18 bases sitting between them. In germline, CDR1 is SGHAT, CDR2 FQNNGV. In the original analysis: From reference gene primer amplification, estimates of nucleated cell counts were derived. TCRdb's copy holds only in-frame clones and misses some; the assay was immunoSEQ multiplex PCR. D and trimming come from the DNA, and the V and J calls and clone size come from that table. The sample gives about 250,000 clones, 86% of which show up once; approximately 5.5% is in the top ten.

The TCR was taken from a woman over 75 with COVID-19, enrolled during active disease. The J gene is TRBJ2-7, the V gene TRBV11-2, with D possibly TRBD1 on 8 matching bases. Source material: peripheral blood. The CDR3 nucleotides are TGTGCCAGCAGCTTAGCTAGCGGACAGGGTAAAAACGAGCAGTACTTC. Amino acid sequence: CASSLASGQGKNEQYF.